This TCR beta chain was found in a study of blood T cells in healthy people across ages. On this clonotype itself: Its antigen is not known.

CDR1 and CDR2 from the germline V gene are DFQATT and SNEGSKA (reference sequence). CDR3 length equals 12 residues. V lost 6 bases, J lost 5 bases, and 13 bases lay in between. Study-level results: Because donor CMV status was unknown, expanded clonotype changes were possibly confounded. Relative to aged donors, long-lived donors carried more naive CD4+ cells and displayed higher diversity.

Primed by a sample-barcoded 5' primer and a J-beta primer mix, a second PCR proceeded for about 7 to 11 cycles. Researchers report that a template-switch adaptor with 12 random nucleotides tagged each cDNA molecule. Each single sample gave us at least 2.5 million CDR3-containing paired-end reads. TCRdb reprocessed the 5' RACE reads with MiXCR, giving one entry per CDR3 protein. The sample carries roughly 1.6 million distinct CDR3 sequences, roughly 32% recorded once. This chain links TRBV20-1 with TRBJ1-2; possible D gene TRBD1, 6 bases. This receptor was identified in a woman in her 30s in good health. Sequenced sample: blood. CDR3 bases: TGCAGTGCCATCGGACAGAAATATGGCTACACCTTC. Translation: CSAIGQKYGYTF.